A single sample is the source of the 16 T cell receptor beta chains below, sequenced in a study of blood T cell repertoires in COVID-19. Some clones are missing from TCRdb's copy, which holds only in-frame ones; the method was immunoSEQ multiplex PCR. The sample shows 110,000 to 150,000 clones, 70% to 85% of them seen only once. The sequenced sample consisted of peripheral blood. The receptors here all came from a human donor in a cohort sampled during active COVID-19.

This chain connects TRBV2 to TRBJ2-3; TRBD1 matches at 7 bases. V lost 1 base, J lost 10 bases, and 11 bases stayed unmatched. CDR1 and CDR2 from the germline V gene are SNHLY and FYNNEI. This CDR3 comprises 15 residues. The DNA for the CDR3 is TGTGCCAGCAGTGAAGTGAGGGGGCCCCTTCGGGCGCAGTATTTT. Residues: CASSEVRGPLRAQYF.

The chain employs TRBV4-2 and TRBJ2-7, with TRBD1 as a possible D gene (6 bases). Per germline, CDR1 LGHNA and CDR2 YNFKEQ. There are 15 residues in the CDR3. The germline V and J ends were trimmed by 1 base and 4 bases, with 14 bases remaining between them. Here the CDR3 reads CASSQARQGPYEQYF. CDR3 nucleotides: TGTGCCAGCAGCCAAGCCCGCCAGGGGCCATACGAGCAGTACTTC.

The V call is TRBV5-1, the J call TRBJ2-7; D might be TRBD1 (6 bases). The CDR3 covers 17 residues. Germline V CDR1 and CDR2: SGHRS, YFSETQ. The V end was cut by 0 bases, the J end by 1 base, with 17 bases between. The CDR3 protein is CASSLAVHLGQSYEQYF. CDR3 coding DNA: TGCGCCAGCAGCTTGGCTGTACACTTAGGACAGTCCTACGAGCAGTACTTC.

The chain has TRBV25-1 and TRBJ1-6, with unresolved D. The CDR3 is 13 amino acids. CDR1 is MGHDK, CDR2 SYGVNS, per germline. Trimming left V 1 base short and J 9 bases short, with 7 bases between. The DNA of the CDR3 is TGTGCCAGCAGTGAATTCCACGGTTCACCCCTCCACTTT. Encoded protein: CASSEFHGSPLHF.

The genes are TRBV6-6 and TRBJ1-6, with TRBD1 as a possible D gene (6 bases). Trimming cost V 5 bases and J 6 bases, with 11 bases left between them. Germline CDR1 is MNHNY and CDR2 is SVGAGI (reference sequence). This CDR3 spans 14 amino acids. CDR3 protein: CASSPADSNSPLHF. The DNA of the CDR3 is TGTGCCAGCAGTCCCGCGGACAGTAATTCACCCCTCCACTTT.

The CDR3 protein is CASPSSRVDGYTF. CDR3 nucleotides: TGTGCCAGCCCCAGCTCTCGGGTGGATGGCTACACCTTC. The chain links TRBV7-3 to TRBJ1-2; no reliable D call. Trimming stripped 8 bases from V and 6 bases from J, with 16 bases between. CDR1 is SGHTA and CDR2 is FQGTGA in the germline V gene. This CDR3 is 13 amino acids long.

This chain links TRBV27 with TRBJ2-7; maybe TRBD1 (6 bases). Trimming stripped 5 bases from V and 2 bases from J, with 19 bases between. The germline gives CDR1 MNHEY, CDR2 SMNVEV (reference sequence). This CDR3 is 16 amino acids long. The CDR3 reads CASSRGVQGWTYEQYF. CDR3 DNA: TGTGCCAGCAGTAGGGGAGTACAGGGATGGACCTACGAGCAGTACTTC.

This clone appeared a few times. The CDR3 DNA reads TGTGCCAGCAGTACCCAACCCGAGAATGAGCAGTTCTTC. Protein product: CASSTQPENEQFF. This rearrangement joins TRBV6-2 or TRBV6-3 to TRBJ2-1; D gene uncertain. Per the germline V gene, CDR1 is MNHEY and CDR2 is SVGEGT. This CDR3 region has 13 residues. Trimming shortened V by 5 bases and J by 7 bases, and 12 bases separated the two germline ends.

This chain joins TRBV18 and TRBJ2-2; D call uncertain. With 4 bases removed from V and 0 bases from J, the gap between germline ends came to 6 bases. CDR1 and CDR2 (germline): KGHSH, LQKENI. CDR3 size: 14 residues. The DNA for the CDR3 is TGTGCCAGCTCACTGGCACCGAACACCGGGGAGCTGTTTTTT. Its protein is CASSLAPNTGELFF.

As concerns this clone: The sample holds other DNA sequences that translate to the same CDR3. The chain carries TRBV19 and TRBJ2-5; 7 nucleotides match TRBD1. The CDR3 spans 13 residues. The ends lost 3 bases at V and 4 bases at J; junction bases unmatched: 2. Per germline, CDR1 LNHDA and CDR2 SQIVND (reference sequence). CDR3 amino acids: CASSINRGETQYF. The CDR3 DNA follows: TGTGCCAGTAGTATCAACAGGGGAGAGACCCAGTACTTC.

The chain is built from TRBV11-2 and TRBJ1-1; D is undetermined. V was clipped by 3 bases and J by 0 bases, with 8 bases between them. Germline CDR1 is SGHAT and CDR2 is FQNNGV. CDR3 size: 14 residues. Here the CDR3 DNA reads TGTGCCAGCAGCTTGTGGAGAATGAACACTGAAGCTTTCTTT. Translating gives CASSLWRMNTEAFF.

V is TRBV18 and J is TRBJ1-1; 7 bases agree with TRBD1. This CDR3 comprises 13 residues. From germline, CDR1 is KGHSH and CDR2 LQKENI. Trimming cost V 2 bases and J 5 bases; bases outside gene matches: 2. CDR3 nucleotides: TGTGCCAGCTCACCAAAGGGGGCGACTGAAGCTTTCTTT. Amino acids: CASSPKGATEAFF. The full variable domain, with the rest looked up from reference TRBV18 and TRBJ1-1, is NAGVMQNPRHLVRRRGQEARLRCSPMKGHSHVYWYRQLPEEGLKFMVYLQKENIIDESGMPKERFSAEFPKEGPSILRIQQVVRGDSAAYFCASSPKGATEAFFGQGTRLTVV.

Only one count was recorded for this clone. This chain uses TRBV27 with TRBJ2-5; no firm D call. Germline V gives CDR1 MNHEY, CDR2 SMNVEV (reference sequence). V was clipped by 4 bases and J by 0 bases, with 3 bases between them. The CDR3 contains 12 residues. The chain's CDR3 is CASSSDQETQYF. CDR3 sequence (DNA): TGTGCCAGCAGTTCGGACCAAGAGACCCAGTACTTC.

This rearrangement joins TRBV5-4 to TRBJ2-7, with D possibly being TRBD2 (7 bases). This CDR3 has 14 amino acids. Germline V CDR1 and CDR2: SGHNT, YYREEE (reference sequence). The ends were cut back, 1 base at V and 6 bases at J, with 14 bases in the middle. The CDR3 DNA is TGTGCCAGCAGCTTGCGGGGGGCCTTGGGCGAGCAGTACTTC. Amino acid sequence: CASSLRGALGEQYF.

The V gene is TRBV5-4, the J gene TRBJ2-7, with 8 bases aligning to TRBD1. This CDR3 is 13 amino acids long. V dropped 1 base and J dropped 7; count of bases not matched to a gene: 4. Germline-derived CDR1 and CDR2 are SGHNT and YYREEE (reference sequence). The CDR3 is CASSLSDREEQYF. The CDR3 DNA reads TGTGCCAGCAGCTTGTCGGACAGGGAAGAGCAGTACTTC. Variable domain in full (rest from reference TRBV5-4 and TRBJ2-7): ETGVTQSPTHLIKTRGQQVTLRCSSQSGHNTVSWYQQALGQGPQFIFQYYREEENGRGNFPPRFSGLQFPNYSSELNVNALELDDSALYLCASSLSDREEQYFGPGTRLTVT.

The chain couples TRBV5-4 to TRBJ1-5; the D gene is possibly TRBD1 (6 bases). Germline-derived CDR1 and CDR2 are SGHNT and YYREEE (reference sequence). V was pared by 0 bases and J by 4 bases, with 11 bases between. The CDR3 length is 15 residues. The CDR3 loop is CASSLGPQGNQPQHF. CDR3 coding DNA: TGTGCCAGCAGCTTGGGACCACAGGGAAATCAGCCCCAGCATTTT.